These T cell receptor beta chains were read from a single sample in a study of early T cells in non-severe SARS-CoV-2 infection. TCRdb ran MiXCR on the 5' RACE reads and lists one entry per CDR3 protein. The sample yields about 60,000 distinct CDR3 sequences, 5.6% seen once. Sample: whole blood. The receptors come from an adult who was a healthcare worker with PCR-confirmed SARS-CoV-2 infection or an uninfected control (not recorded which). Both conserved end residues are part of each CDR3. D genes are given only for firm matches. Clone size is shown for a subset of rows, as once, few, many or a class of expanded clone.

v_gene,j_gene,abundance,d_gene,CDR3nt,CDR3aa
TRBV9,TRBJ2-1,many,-,TGTGCCAGCAGCCCCCGGCAGGGTGCCTACAATGAGCAGTTCTTC,CASSPRQGAYNEQFF
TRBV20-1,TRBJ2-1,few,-,TGCAGTGCTAGAGAGACTTCCAATGAGCAGTTCTTC,CSARETSNEQFF
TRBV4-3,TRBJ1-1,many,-,TGCGCCAGCAGCCAAGATTTGGCGGCAGGGGCAGCCGAAGCTTTCTTT,CASSQDLAAGAAEAFF
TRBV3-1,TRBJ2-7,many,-,TGTGCCAGCAGCCATTCCGCGGCAGGGTTGCCCTACGAGCAGTACTTC,CASSHSAAGLPYEQYF
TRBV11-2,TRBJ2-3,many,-,TGTGCCAGCAGCTGGGAGGTCACAGATACGCAGTATTTT,CASSWEVTDTQYF
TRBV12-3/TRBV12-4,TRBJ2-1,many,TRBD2,TGTGCCAGCAGTTCGCCAACTAGCGGAGTCTACAATGAGCAGTTCTTC,CASSSPTSGVYNEQFF
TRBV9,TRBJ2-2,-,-,TGTGCCAGCAGCGTCTGGACAGAGGCCACCGGGGAGCTGTTTTTT,CASSVWTEATGELFF
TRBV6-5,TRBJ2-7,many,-,TGTGCCAGCTCTAACTACTTAGCCACCGTAGGGTCCTACGAGCAGTACTTC,CASSNYLATVGSYEQYF
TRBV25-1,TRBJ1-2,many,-,TGTGCCAGCAGTCGTCTTAACTATGGCTACACCTTC,CASSRLNYGYTF
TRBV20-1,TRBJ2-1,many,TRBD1,TGCAGTGCTATCGGGACAGCCTCCTACAATGAGCAGTTCTTC,CSAIGTASYNEQFF
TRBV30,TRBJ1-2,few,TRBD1,TGTGCCTGGAGTGCAACAGGGGGCGGCTACACCTTC,CAWSATGGGYTF
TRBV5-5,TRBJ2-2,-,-,TGTGCCAGCAGCCGCGGGGCGAACACCGGGGAGCTGTTTTTT,CASSRGANTGELFF
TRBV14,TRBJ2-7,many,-,TGTGCCAGCAGCCAAGCTCCTTACGAGCAGTACTTC,CASSQAPYEQYF
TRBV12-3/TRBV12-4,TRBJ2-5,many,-,TGTGCCAGCAGTTTTGGCCAAGAGACCCAGTACTTC,CASSFGQETQYF
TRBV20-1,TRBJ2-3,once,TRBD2,TGCAGTGCTAGAGATCAACCCGGGAGGACCAACGAAGATACGCAGTATTTT,CSARDQPGRTNEDTQYF
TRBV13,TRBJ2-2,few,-,TGTGCCAGCAGCCGCGAGGTAGCCGGGGAGCTGTTTTTT,CASSREVAGELFF
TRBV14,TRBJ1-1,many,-,TGTGCCAGCAGCCAAGATATGCAGGGAACAGAAGCTTTCTTT,CASSQDMQGTEAFF
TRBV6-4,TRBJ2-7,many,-,TGTGCCAGCAGTGAGAGGGGATGGGGGCAGTACTTC,CASSERGWGQYF
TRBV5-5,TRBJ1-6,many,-,TGTGCCAGCAGTCCTATAGCCGATTCACCCCTCCACTTT,CASSPIADSPLHF
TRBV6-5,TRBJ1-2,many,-,TGTGCCAGCAGTTACCACCTCGCCCGCGGTGGCTACACCTTC,CASSYHLARGGYTF
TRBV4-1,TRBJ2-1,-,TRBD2,TGCGCCAGCAGCCAAGAGCTAGCGGACCCAGGCGATGAGCAGTTCTTC,CASSQELADPGDEQFF
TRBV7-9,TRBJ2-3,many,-,TGTGCCAGCAGCCCCGGCCAGGCGAGCACAGATACGCAGTATTTT,CASSPGQASTDTQYF
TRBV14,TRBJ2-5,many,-,TGTGCCAGCAGCCATTACCAAGAGACCCAGTACTTC,CASSHYQETQYF
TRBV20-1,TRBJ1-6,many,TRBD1,TGCAGTGCTAGAGACAAGGGAGGGCCGGGACAGAGTTCACCCCTCCACTTT,CSARDKGGPGQSSPLHF
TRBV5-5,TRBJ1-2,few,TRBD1,TGTGCCAGCAGCAGGGACAGGTCTGCATATTTTGGCTACACCTTC,CASSRDRSAYFGYTF
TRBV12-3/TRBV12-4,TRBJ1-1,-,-,TGTGCCAGCAACAAGAGGAACACTGAAGCTTTCTTT,CASNKRNTEAFF
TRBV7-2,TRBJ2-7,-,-,TGTGCCACCTCGGGCCGGACAAATTACCCTGTGAGGGAGCAGTACTTC,CATSGRTNYPVREQYF
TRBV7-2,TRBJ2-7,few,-,TGTGCCAGCAGCTTAGCGCCTGGGGGCCACTACGAGCAGTACTTC,CASSLAPGGHYEQYF
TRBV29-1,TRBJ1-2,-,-,TGCAGCGTCCGCGGGGATCTCTATGGCTACACCTTC,CSVRGDLYGYTF
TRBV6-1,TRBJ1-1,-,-,TGTGCCAGCAACCCGCGGGGGATTTTGAACACTGAAGCTTTCTTT,CASNPRGILNTEAFF
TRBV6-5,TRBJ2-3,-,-,TGTGCCAGCAGTTACTTTCTCGGAGACACAGATACGCAGTATTTT,CASSYFLGDTDTQYF
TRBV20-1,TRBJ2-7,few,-,TGCAGTGCTAGGGCCTCCTACGAGCAGTACTTC,CSARASYEQYF
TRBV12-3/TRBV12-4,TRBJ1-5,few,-,TGTGCCAGCACCCTCGGGGGATTCAGCAATCAGCCCCAGCATTTT,CASTLGGFSNQPQHF
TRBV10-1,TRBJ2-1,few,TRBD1,TGCGCCAGCAGTCTACAACGCACCGGGACAGATAATGAGCAGTTCTTC,CASSLQRTGTDNEQFF
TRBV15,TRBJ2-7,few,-,TGTGCCACCAGCAGAGATCGGGGAGGCTACGAGCAGTACTTC,CATSRDRGGYEQYF
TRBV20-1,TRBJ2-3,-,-,TGCAGTGGGCAGGGGATGGCTACGCAGTATTTT,CSGQGMATQYF